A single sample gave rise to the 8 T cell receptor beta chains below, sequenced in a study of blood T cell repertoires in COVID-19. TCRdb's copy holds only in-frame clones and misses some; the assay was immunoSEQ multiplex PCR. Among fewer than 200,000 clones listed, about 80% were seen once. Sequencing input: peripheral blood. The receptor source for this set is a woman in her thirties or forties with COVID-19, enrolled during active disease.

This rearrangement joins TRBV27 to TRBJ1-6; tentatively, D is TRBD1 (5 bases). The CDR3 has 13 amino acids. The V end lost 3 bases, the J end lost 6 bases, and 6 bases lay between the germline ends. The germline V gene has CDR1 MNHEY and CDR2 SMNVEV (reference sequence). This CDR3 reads CASSFQGNSPLHF. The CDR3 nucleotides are TGTGCCAGCAGTTTCCAGGGTAATTCACCCCTCCACTTT.

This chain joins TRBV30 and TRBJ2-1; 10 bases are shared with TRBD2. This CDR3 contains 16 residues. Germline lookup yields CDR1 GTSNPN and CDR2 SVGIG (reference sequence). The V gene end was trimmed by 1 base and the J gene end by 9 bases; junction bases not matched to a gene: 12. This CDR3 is CAWSASGGLASSEQFF. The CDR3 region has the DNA TGTGCCTGGAGTGCTAGCGGGGGCTTGGCCTCTAGTGAGCAGTTCTTC.

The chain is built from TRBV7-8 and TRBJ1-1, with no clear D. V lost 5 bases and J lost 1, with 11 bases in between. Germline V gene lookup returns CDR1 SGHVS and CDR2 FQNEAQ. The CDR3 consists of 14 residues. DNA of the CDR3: TGTGCCAGCAGCGTTCCTCCGGGGAACACTGAAGCTTTCTTT. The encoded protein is CASSVPPGNTEAFF.

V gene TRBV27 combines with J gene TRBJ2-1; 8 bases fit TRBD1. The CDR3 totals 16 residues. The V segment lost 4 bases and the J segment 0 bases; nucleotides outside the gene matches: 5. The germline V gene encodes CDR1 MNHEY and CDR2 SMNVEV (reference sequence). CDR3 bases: TGTGCCAGCAGTTACGGACAGGGCCGCTCCTACAATGAGCAGTTCTTC. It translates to CASSYGQGRSYNEQFF.

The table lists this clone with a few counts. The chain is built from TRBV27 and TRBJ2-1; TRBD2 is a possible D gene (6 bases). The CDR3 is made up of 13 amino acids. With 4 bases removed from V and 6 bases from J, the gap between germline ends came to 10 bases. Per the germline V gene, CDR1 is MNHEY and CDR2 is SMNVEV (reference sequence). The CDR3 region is CASSSLGSNEQFF. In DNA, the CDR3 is TGTGCCAGCAGTTCTCTCGGGAGCAATGAGCAGTTCTTC.

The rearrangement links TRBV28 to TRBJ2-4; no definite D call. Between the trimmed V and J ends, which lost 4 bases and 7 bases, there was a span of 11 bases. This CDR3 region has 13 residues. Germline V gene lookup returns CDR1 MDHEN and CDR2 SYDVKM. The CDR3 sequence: CASSSGLGNIQYF. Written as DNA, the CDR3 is TGTGCCAGCAGTTCAGGCCTGGGTAACATTCAGTACTTC.

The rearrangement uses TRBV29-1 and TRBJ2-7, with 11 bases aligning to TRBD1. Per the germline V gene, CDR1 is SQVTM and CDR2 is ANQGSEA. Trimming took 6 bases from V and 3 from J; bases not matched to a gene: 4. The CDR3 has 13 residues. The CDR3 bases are TGCAGCGTCGGACAGGGGGCGAACTACGAGCAGTACTTC. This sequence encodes CSVGQGANYEQYF.

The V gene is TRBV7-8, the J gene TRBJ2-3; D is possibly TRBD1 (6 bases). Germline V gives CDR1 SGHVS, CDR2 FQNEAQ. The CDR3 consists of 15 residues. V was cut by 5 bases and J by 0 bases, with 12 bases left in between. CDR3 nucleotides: TGTGCCAGCAGCCCCTGGACAGTTAGCACAGATACGCAGTATTTT. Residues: CASSPWTVSTDTQYF.